This passage covers 28 T cell receptor beta chains from one sample sequenced in a study of shared clonotypes between healthy human individuals. Clones were sequenced by immunoSEQ multiplex PCR, and TCRdb holds only the in-frame ones, with some missing. The table records 90,000 to 120,000 clones, around 64% of them present only once. Input material: memory CD8+ T cells sorted from blood. The sample's subset: CD45RO+ cells pooled with CCR7-negative TemRA cells. The receptors were sampled from a woman under 40 in good health.

For the CDR3, the DNA is TGTGCCAGCAGTTACGATGGGACAGGAATCTACGAGCAGTACTTC. Its protein is CASSYDGTGIYEQYF. J is TRBJ2-7 and V is TRBV6-5; 8 bases are a match to TRBD1. After removal of 2 bases from V and 3 bases from J, the junction contained 6 bases not matched to a gene. CDR3 length: 15 amino acids. Germline-derived CDR1 and CDR2 are MNHEY and SVGAGI.

The chain couples TRBV9 to TRBJ1-2, with 9 positions matching TRBD1. V lost 5 bases and J lost 4; bases outside the gene matches: 9. Germline values: CDR1 SGDLS, CDR2 YYNGEE. CDR3 size: 15 residues. The CDR3 loop reads CASSRWTGVIYGYTF. CDR3 coding DNA: TGTGCCAGCAGTCGCTGGACAGGGGTAATCTATGGCTACACCTTC.

The gene calls are TRBV7-9 and TRBJ2-1; 8 bases map to TRBD2. CDR3 length equals 16 residues. Germline assignment: CDR1 SEHNR and CDR2 FQNEAQ (reference sequence). The V and J ends lost 5 bases and 0 bases, in that order; junction bases with no gene match: 6. CDR3 sequence: CASSPPGTSSYNEQFF. The DNA of the CDR3 is TGTGCCAGCAGCCCCCCCGGGACTAGCTCCTACAATGAGCAGTTCTTC.

Details on this clone: Just one base apart from a much larger clone, this may be a read error. The chain employs TRBV2 and TRBJ1-3, with D tentatively TRBD1 (5 bases). Germline V gives CDR1 SNHLY, CDR2 FYNNEI. The CDR3 runs 16 residues. CDR3 loop: CDSSEGTASSGNTIYF. DNA of the CDR3: TGTGACAGCAGTGAAGGGACCGCGAGCTCTGGAAACACCATATATTTT.

V and J are TRBV11-2 and TRBJ2-1, with D possibly TRBD1 on 8 matching bases. Germline CDR1 reads SGHAT; CDR2 reads FQNNGV. The CDR3 covers 16 residues. V lost 8 bases to trimming and J lost 5 bases, with 22 bases between them. CDR3 protein: CASFGGRTGTDNEQFF. The CDR3 bases are TGTGCCAGCTTCGGGGGGAGGACAGGGACGGACAATGAGCAGTTCTTC.

CDR3 protein: CASSSEDLNTDTQYF. The DNA for the CDR3 is TGTGCCAGCAGCTCAGAAGACCTGAACACAGATACGCAGTATTTT. The chain combines TRBV7-9 with TRBJ2-3; D is ambiguous. The CDR3 is 15 amino acids. Germline V CDR1 and CDR2: SEHNR, FQNEAQ (reference sequence). V was pared by 4 bases and J by 2 bases, with 13 bases between. Drawing the rest from reference TRBV7-9 and TRBJ2-3, the complete variable domain is DTGVSQNPRHKITKRGQNVTFRCDPISEHNRLYWYRQTLGQGPEFLTYFQNEAQLEKSRLLSDRFSAERPKGSFSTLEIQRTEQGDSAMYLCASSSEDLNTDTQYFGPGTRLTVL.

The chain uses TRBV10-3 and TRBJ1-1; 7 bases are shared with TRBD1. Trimming removed 6 bases from V and 3 bases from J; junction bases left unmatched: 4. The CDR3 is 13 residues long. Looked up from germline, CDR1 is ENHRY and CDR2 is SYGVKD. The DNA of the CDR3 is TGTGCCATCAGCTCGACAGGGTACACTGAAGCTTTCTTT. The encoded protein is CAISSTGYTEAFF.

The V call is TRBV6-5, the J call TRBJ1-2; D is perhaps TRBD1 (5 bases). V dropped 1 base and J dropped 4 bases, with 10 bases sitting between them. The CDR3 sequence is 14 residues long. CDR1 and CDR2 (germline): MNHEY, SVGAGI. The CDR3 here is CASSYWDSGYGYTF. CDR3 bases: TGTGCCAGCAGTTACTGGGACTCGGGCTATGGCTACACCTTC.

CDR3 sequence: CAGKRASTDTQYF. CDR3 nucleotides: TGTGCCGGCAAGCGGGCTAGCACAGATACGCAGTATTTT. The genes are TRBV28 and TRBJ2-3, with D perhaps TRBD2 (6 bases). The germline V gene encodes CDR1 MDHEN and CDR2 SYDVKM. Trimming removed 11 bases at V and 0 bases at J, with 12 bases between. This CDR3 has 13 amino acids. The complete variable domain, with remaining parts taken from reference TRBV28 and TRBJ2-3, reads DVKVTQSSRYLVKRTGEKVFLECVQDMDHENMFWYRQDPGLGLRLIYFSYDVKMKEKGDIPEGYSVSREKKERFSLILESASTNQTSMYLCAGKRASTDTQYFGPGTRLTVL.

This sequence joins TRBV25-1 and TRBJ1-5; no clear D. The CDR3 consists of 13 residues. Germline V gene data show CDR1 as MGHDK and CDR2 as SYGVNS. Between the trimmed V and J ends, which lost 6 bases and 2 bases, there was a span of 8 bases. CDR3 nucleotide sequence: TGTGCCAGCAGCCATGGGCGCAATCAGCCCCAGCATTTT. This codes for CASSHGRNQPQHF.

For the CDR3, the DNA is TGCGCCAGCAGCCACACCAATGAGCAGTTCTTC. Protein sequence: CASSHTNEQFF. This chain joins TRBV4-1 and TRBJ2-1; D unresolved. Germline CDR1 reads MGHRA; CDR2 reads YSYEKL. The V and J ends lost 3 bases and 6 bases respectively, with 3 bases between them. This CDR3 has 11 residues.

The gene calls are TRBV6-5 and TRBJ1-4, with 8 bases fitting TRBD1. Losses at the gene ends were 4 bases for V and 4 bases for J; bases not matched to a gene: 5. The CDR3 totals 15 residues. The germline V gene has CDR1 MNHEY and CDR2 SVGAGI. The CDR3 DNA follows: TGTGCCAGCAGTTTCACGACAGGGGATAATGAAAAACTGTTTTTT. This encodes CASSFTTGDNEKLFF.

This clone was counted between two and nine times. The gene calls are TRBV25-1 and TRBJ2-5, with 7 bases lining up with TRBD1. The J call is doubtful: the DNA matches TRBJ2-7 better. Germline V gene sequence: CDR1 MGHDK, CDR2 SYGVNS. The CDR3 consists of 16 residues. The DNA of the CDR3 is TGTGCCAGCAGTGACGTCCAGACAGGGCAGCGCTACGAGCAGTACTTC. This gives the protein CASSDVQTGQRYEQYF.

The chain uses TRBV25-1 and TRBJ2-5, with 7 nucleotides matching TRBD2. The V gene end was trimmed by 3 bases and the J gene end by 3 bases; junction bases not matched to a gene: 7. Per germline, CDR1 MGHDK and CDR2 SYGVNS. The CDR3 has 15 amino acids. CDR3 sequence (DNA): TGTGCCAGCAGTGAGGCAAGCGGGAAGAAAGAGACCCAGTACTTC. The encoded protein is CASSEASGKKETQYF.

The chain uses TRBV6-4 and TRBJ2-1; 9 positions agree with TRBD1. The CDR3 totals 15 residues. With V trimmed by 3 bases and J by 8 bases, 8 bases remained unmatched. Germline CDR1 reads MRHNA; CDR2 reads SNTAGT. The CDR3 is CASSEEQGARDEQFF. The CDR3 coding sequence is TGTGCCAGCAGTGAAGAACAGGGGGCGAGGGATGAGCAGTTCTTC.

This rearrangement joins TRBV28 to TRBJ2-1; 8 nucleotides line up with TRBD2. The CDR3 runs to 14 residues. After removal of 4 bases from V and 3 bases from J, the junction contained 2 bases not matched to a gene. Germline V gene data show CDR1 as MDHEN and CDR2 as SYDVKM. CDR3 region: CASSSGTSYNEQFF. Written as DNA, the CDR3 is TGTGCCAGCAGTTCCGGGACTAGCTACAATGAGCAGTTCTTC.

This rearrangement joins TRBV2 to TRBJ2-7; TRBD1 might be the D (5 bases). V lost 6 bases, J lost 2 bases, and 11 bases lay in between. Germline V gene data show CDR1 as SNHLY and CDR2 as FYNNEI. This CDR3 comprises 13 residues. Here the CDR3 DNA reads TGTGCCAGCAGGGACACTGAGCCCTACGAGCAGTACTTC. Its translation is CASRDTEPYEQYF.

The V gene is TRBV27, the J gene TRBJ2-7; 8 positions match TRBD1. The CDR3 is 15 residues long. Germline assignment: CDR1 MNHEY and CDR2 SMNVEV (reference sequence). Unmatched junction bases numbered 2, after V lost 0 bases and J lost 1 base. CDR3 region: CASSLSGQVSYEQYF. The CDR3 DNA sequence: TGTGCCAGCAGTTTATCGGGACAGGTGTCCTACGAGCAGTACTTC.

This clone was seen many times. CDR3 sequence (DNA): TGTGCCAGCAGTGATACGACTAGCGGGGACTCCTACAATGAGCAGTTCTTC. Protein sequence: CASSDTTSGDSYNEQFF. The chain has TRBV25-1 and TRBJ2-1, with 11 bases identical to TRBD2. Germline CDR1 reads MGHDK; CDR2 reads SYGVNS. Trimming removed 3 bases from V and 0 bases from J; junction bases left unmatched: 4. The CDR3 totals 17 residues.

V gene TRBV10-2 combines with J gene TRBJ2-7; D gene ambiguous. CDR3 length: 14 amino acids. V dropped 6 bases and J dropped 3 bases, with 15 bases sitting between them. In germline, CDR1 is WSHSY, CDR2 SAAADI. The CDR3 is CASSHRDSRYEQYF. The CDR3, as DNA: TGCGCCAGCAGCCACAGAGACTCCCGCTACGAGCAGTACTTC.

Concerning this clone itself: Since a much larger clone is just one base distant, this may be a read error. This chain uses TRBV16 with TRBJ2-7, with 8 nucleotides matching TRBD1. CDR3 length: 13 residues. J gave up 4 bases and V 4 bases, and 3 bases lay outside the gene matches. The germline V gene encodes CDR1 KGHSY and CDR2 FQNENV. The CDR3 DNA reads TGTGCCAGCAGCCCGGACAGGGTATACGAGCAGTACTTC. Protein product: CASSPDRVYEQYF.

This chain connects TRBV18 to TRBJ2-3, with 12 bases fitting TRBD1. Germline loops: CDR1 KGHSH, CDR2 LQKENI. Trimming cost V 6 bases and J 5 bases; bases outside gene matches: 9. CDR3 length equals 16 residues. In DNA, the CDR3 is TGTGCCAGCTCGCGATACGGGACAGGGGGCGTAGATACGCAGTATTTT. Its protein product is CASSRYGTGGVDTQYF.

This clone came up a few times. V and J are TRBV11-2 and TRBJ2-1; D is perhaps TRBD2 (5 bases). The germline V and J ends were trimmed by 5 bases and 2 bases, with 7 bases remaining between them. Germline lookup yields CDR1 SGHAT and CDR2 FQNNGV. This CDR3 region has 13 residues. For the CDR3, the DNA is TGTGCCAGCAGCACCGGGACCTACAATGAGCAGTTCTTC. Translating gives CASSTGTYNEQFF.

The rearrangement links TRBV6-1 to TRBJ1-2; D not resolved. Trimming removed 0 bases at V and 0 bases at J, with 8 bases between. Germline V gene sequence: CDR1 MNHNS, CDR2 SASEGT. There are 15 residues in the CDR3. For the CDR3, the DNA is TGTGCCAGCAGTGAAGCGGAGCGAACTAACTATGGCTACACCTTC. Translated: CASSEAERTNYGYTF.

The V call is TRBV5-8, the J call TRBJ1-5; D may be TRBD1 (6 bases). CDR1 SGHTS and CDR2 YDEGEE come from the germline V gene. CDR3 length: 14 residues. V lost 4 bases and J 2 bases, leaving 10 bases between the germline ends. CDR3 protein: CASSAGHRNQPQHF. CDR3 DNA sequence: TGTGCCAGCAGCGCGGGACATCGCAATCAGCCCCAGCATTTT.

The V gene is TRBV11-1, the J gene TRBJ1-1; D gene uncertain. The CDR3 loop spans 14 amino acids. Trimming took 3 bases from V and 4 from J, leaving 12 bases between them. Per the germline V gene, CDR1 is SGHAT and CDR2 is FQDESV (reference sequence). CDR3 sequence (DNA): TGTGCCAGCAGCTTCGACCGAGGTGGCACTGAAGCTTTCTTT. This gives the protein CASSFDRGGTEAFF.

With respect to this clone: A much larger clone lies one base from this, so it may be a read error. Other DNA sequences in this specimen translate into the identical CDR3. The chain recombines TRBV27 with TRBJ2-3; D not certain. Germline CDR1 is MNHEY and CDR2 is SMNVEV (reference sequence). Trimming removed 2 bases from V and 0 bases from J, with 3 bases in between. The CDR3 is 13 residues long. The CDR3 DNA reads TGTGCCAGCAGTTTAATAAGCACAGATACGCAGTATTTT. This translates into CASSLISTDTQYF.

This clone was observed many times. The chain links TRBV11-3 to TRBJ2-3, with 10 nucleotides matching TRBD2. Germline-derived CDR1 and CDR2 are SGHNT and YENEEA. The CDR3 is made up of 17 amino acids. The V gene end was trimmed by 5 bases and the J gene end by 2 bases; junction bases not matched to a gene: 10. CDR3 sequence: CASSNSLLAGDTDTQYF. The CDR3 coding sequence is TGTGCCAGCAGCAATAGCCTCCTAGCGGGGGACACAGATACGCAGTATTTT. Using reference TRBV11-3 and TRBJ2-3 for the parts outside the CDR3, the full variable domain is EAGVVQSPRYKIIEKKQPVAFWCNPISGHNTLYWYLQNLGQGPELLIRYENEEAVDDSQLPKDRFSAERLKGVDSTLKIQPAELGDSAVYLCASSNSLLAGDTDTQYFGPGTRLTVL.